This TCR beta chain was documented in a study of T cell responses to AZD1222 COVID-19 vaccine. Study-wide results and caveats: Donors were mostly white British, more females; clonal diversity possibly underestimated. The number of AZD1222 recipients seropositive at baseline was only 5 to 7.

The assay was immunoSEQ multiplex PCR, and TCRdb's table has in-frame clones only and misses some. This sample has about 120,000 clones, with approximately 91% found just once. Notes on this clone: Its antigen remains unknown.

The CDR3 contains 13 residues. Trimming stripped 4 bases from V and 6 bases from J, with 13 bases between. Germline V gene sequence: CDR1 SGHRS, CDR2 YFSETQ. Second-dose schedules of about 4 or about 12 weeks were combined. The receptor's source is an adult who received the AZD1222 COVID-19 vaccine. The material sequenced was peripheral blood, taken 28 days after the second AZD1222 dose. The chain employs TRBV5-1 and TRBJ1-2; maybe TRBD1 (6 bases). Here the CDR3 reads CASSPQGLDGYTF. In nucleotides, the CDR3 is TGCGCCAGCAGCCCACAGGGCCTTGATGGCTACACCTTC.